The 21 T cell receptor beta chains below were found in one sample sequenced in a study of identical twins (dated by TCRdb to about 2016). Library preparation was by 5' RACE. The instrument was an Illumina HiSeq 2000. TCRdb reanalyzed the raw reads on its own, using fastp at Q25 for trimming and MiXCR for clone calling, and kept in-frame beta chains. Every entry covers one CDR3 protein and lists the most common genes and DNA from its rows. The sample contains about 810,000 distinct CDR3 sequences, roughly an eighth of them found a single time. Roughly 1.5% of the sample comes from the top ten. The same specimen was also included in a second study, on yellow fever vaccine responses in identical twins.

Sequenced material: PBMCs. The origin of the receptors is a woman aged 18-29 years in good health.

The chain employs TRBV20-1 and TRBJ2-1, with D tentatively TRBD1 (5 bases). V lost 6 bases to trimming and J lost 1 base, with 16 bases between them. The V gene's germline CDR1 is DFQATT and CDR2 SNEGSKA (reference sequence). The CDR3 contains 15 residues. This CDR3 is CSAIDSWGSYNEQFF. DNA of the CDR3: TGCAGTGCGATAGACAGTTGGGGTTCCTACAATGAGCAGTTCTTC.

This chain connects TRBV10-3 to TRBJ1-2; D gene unclear. Trimming left V 6 bases short and J 1 base short, with 12 bases between. Germline assignment: CDR1 ENHRY and CDR2 SYGVKD. This CDR3 has 14 residues. The CDR3 bases are TGTGCCATCAGGGAAGGCAGCTTTAACTATGGCTACACCTTC. The encoded protein is CAIREGSFNYGYTF.

This clonotype has a count of ten or more. The chain employs TRBV3-1 and TRBJ1-5; D is uncertain. Trimming cost V 3 bases and J 2 bases, with 2 bases left between them. The CDR3 totals 12 residues. Germline CDR1 and CDR2: LGHDT and YNNKEL (reference sequence). The CDR3 is CASSHGNQPQHF. CDR3 DNA: TGTGCCAGCAGCCACGGCAATCAGCCCCAGCATTTT.

This clonotype came up many times. The CDR3 spells CSATGSNTEAFF. CDR3 in DNA: TGCAGCGCGACAGGGTCGAACACTGAAGCTTTCTTT. The V and J genes are TRBV29-1 and TRBJ1-1, with 7 bases fitting TRBD1. J gave up 1 base and V 7 bases, and 3 bases lay outside the gene matches. CDR3 size: 12 residues. Germline CDR1 SQVTM, CDR2 ANQGSEA.

This chain connects TRBV2 to TRBJ2-2; D is undetermined. Trimming took off 5 bases at V and 3 bases at J, with 13 bases between the two ends. CDR1 and CDR2 (germline): SNHLY, FYNNEI. The CDR3 sequence is 15 residues long. The CDR3: CASSNRGIDTGELFF. DNA of the CDR3: TGTGCCAGCAGTAACCGTGGGATTGACACCGGGGAGCTGTTTTTT.

V usage is TRBV2 and J usage is TRBJ2-3; 7 bases are a match to TRBD1. Trimming at V came to 3 bases and at J to 3 bases, leaving 3 bases not matched to a gene. This CDR3 is built from 14 residues. Germline-derived CDR1 and CDR2 are SNHLY and FYNNEI. CDR3 DNA: TGTGCCAGCAGTGATGAGGGGGCGACAGATACGCAGTATTTT. As protein: CASSDEGATDTQYF.

This clonotype was detected a few times. V and J are TRBV3-1 and TRBJ2-1; tentative D call: TRBD1 (5 bases). CDR3 length equals 17 residues. Germline CDR1 is LGHDT and CDR2 is YNNKEL (reference sequence). Trimming stripped 0 bases from V and 0 bases from J, with 12 bases between. CDR3 in DNA: TGTGCCAGCAGCCAAGATTGGGGCGCTTACTCCTACAATGAGCAGTTCTTC. It codes for CASSQDWGAYSYNEQFF.

The V gene is TRBV12-3 or TRBV12-4, the J gene TRBJ2-4, with 10 bases matching TRBD1. CDR3 length equals 15 residues. Unmatched junction bases numbered 7, after V lost 7 bases and J lost 4 bases. CDR3: CASTGGQGGKNIQYF. CDR3 bases: TGTGCCAGCACCGGCGGACAGGGGGGAAAAAACATTCAGTACTTC.

The rearrangement uses TRBV6-1 and TRBJ2-5; the match to TRBD2 covers 12 bases. J gave up 5 bases and V 1 base, and 8 bases lay outside the gene matches. Germline V gene sequence: CDR1 MNHNS, CDR2 SASEGT. The CDR3 has 17 residues. Here the CDR3 reads CASSEGASGGAWETQYF. CDR3 nucleotide sequence: TGTGCCAGCAGTGAAGGGGCTAGCGGGGGGGCTTGGGAGACCCAGTACTTC.

The chain links TRBV12-5 to TRBJ2-1, with no clear D. V was clipped by 1 base and J by 0 bases, with 16 bases between them. The CDR3 extends over 18 amino acids. Germline CDR1 is LGHNT and CDR2 is FRNRAP. CDR3: CASGLAAGLAPSYNEQFF. In DNA, the CDR3 is TGTGCTAGTGGTTTGGCCGCCGGCCTCGCCCCCTCCTACAATGAGCAGTTCTTC.

This clonotype showed up just a few times. The chain uses TRBV24-1 and TRBJ2-1; 10 bases map to TRBD1. J gave up 9 bases and V 4 bases, and 14 bases lay outside the gene matches. Germline CDR1 and CDR2: KGHDR and SFDVKD. The CDR3 contains 17 residues. In DNA form, the CDR3 reads TGTGCCACCAGTGAGTGGGGACAGGGGCATAAGAGGGGTGAGCAGTTCTTC. This gives the protein CATSEWGQGHKRGEQFF.

This clonotype was observed a few times. This chain uses TRBV20-1 with TRBJ2-4; 10 bases match TRBD2. The J segment lost 1 base and the V segment lost 0 bases, leaving 6 bases of the junction unmatched. The CDR3 sequence is 17 residues long. From germline, CDR1 is DFQATT and CDR2 SNEGSKA (reference sequence). CDR3 protein: CSARDASGGVAKNIQYF. The CDR3 DNA reads TGCAGTGCTAGAGATGCGAGCGGGGGGGTTGCCAAAAACATTCAGTACTTC.

This clonotype showed up just a few times. The gene calls are TRBV20-1 and TRBJ2-7; 7 bases are a match to TRBD1. Germline assignment: CDR1 DFQATT and CDR2 SNEGSKA (reference sequence). V was clipped by 4 bases and J by 2 bases; unmatched bases: 5. The CDR3 spans 13 residues. The CDR3 region is CSAIRTGTYEQYV. CDR3 nucleotide sequence: TGCAGTGCTATAAGGACAGGCACCTACGAGCAGTACGTC.

The rearrangement joins TRBV5-1 to TRBJ2-7, with TRBD1 matching 11 bases. The germline gives CDR1 SGHRS, CDR2 YFSETQ. The V segment lost 1 base and the J segment 6 bases; nucleotides outside the gene matches: 9. The CDR3 spans 16 residues. The CDR3 DNA is TGCGCCAGCAGCTTGAGGGTCGGGGACAGGGGGATCGAGCAGTACTTC. It specifies CASSLRVGDRGIEQYF.

This clonotype has more than one count but fewer than ten. This chain connects TRBV6-6 to TRBJ2-2; D not certain. Germline V gene sequence: CDR1 MNHNY, CDR2 SVGAGI (reference sequence). The V gene lost 7 bases and the J gene lost 3 bases, with 9 bases spanning the gap. The CDR3 runs to 13 residues. CDR3 DNA: TGTGCCAGCACCCTCCACGACACCGGGGAGCTGTTTTTT. This translates into CASTLHDTGELFF.

V gene TRBV12-3 or TRBV12-4 combines with J gene TRBJ1-1; 9 nucleotides match TRBD1. The CDR3 runs 14 residues. Trimming took 3 bases from V and 4 from J; bases not matched to a gene: 3. CDR3 sequence: CASSFPQGATEAFF. CDR3 coding DNA: TGTGCCAGCAGTTTTCCACAGGGGGCCACTGAAGCTTTCTTT.

In its sample, this clonotype was seen many times. The chain uses TRBV7-6 and TRBJ2-3, with a weak D call TRBD2 (6 bases). CDR3 length: 14 amino acids. Germline-derived CDR1 and CDR2 are SGHVS and FNYEAQ. Trimming removed 5 bases at V and 5 bases at J, with 14 bases between. Here the CDR3 reads CASSPHLGGDTQYF. In nucleotides, the CDR3 is TGTGCCAGCAGCCCCCACTTGGGGGGAGATACGCAGTATTTT.

This clonotype was counted many times. The V gene is TRBV6-5, the J gene TRBJ2-1, with 8 bases that match TRBD1. V lost 5 bases and J lost 4; bases outside the gene matches: 10. The CDR3 runs to 16 residues. The germline CDR1 and CDR2 sequences are MNHEY and SVGAGI. The CDR3 DNA reads TGTGCCAGCAGTCACGATCCGGGACAGGTATACAATGAGCAGTTCTTC. It translates to CASSHDPGQVYNEQFF.

The rearrangement links TRBV10-3 to TRBJ2-3, with 9 bases fitting TRBD2. The V segment lost 8 bases and the J segment 2 bases; nucleotides outside the gene matches: 5. This CDR3 contains 14 residues. The germline V gene has CDR1 ENHRY and CDR2 SYGVKD. The CDR3 sequence is CAIGGGGATDTQYF. CDR3 in DNA: TGTGCCATCGGGGGCGGGGGGGCCACAGATACGCAGTATTTT.

This clonotype was counted a few times. The chain carries TRBV11-2 and TRBJ2-1, with 14 bases identical to TRBD2. The CDR3 spans 16 residues. The J segment lost 5 bases and the V segment lost 4 bases, leaving 4 bases of the junction unmatched. The V gene's germline CDR1 is SGHAT and CDR2 FQNNGV. For the CDR3, the DNA is TGTGCCAGCAGCTCCCGGACTAGCGGGGGGAACAATGAGCAGTTCTTC. Its protein product is CASSSRTSGGNNEQFF.

There are many counts of this clonotype. The chain carries TRBV11-2 and TRBJ1-1; TRBD1 might be the D (6 bases). V dropped 5 bases and J dropped 8 bases, with 15 bases sitting between them. The CDR3 contains 13 residues. The V gene's germline CDR1 is SGHAT and CDR2 FQNNGV. The CDR3, as DNA: TGTGCCAGCAGCGCCCTACAGGGTAGCGAAGCTTTCTTT. Translation: CASSALQGSEAFF.